Following are 8 T cell receptor beta chains from one sample sequenced in a study of control samples from healthy donors and cancer patients. Profiled with immunoSEQ multiplex PCR; TCRdb holds only in-frame clones, not every one. The sample lists 110,000 or so clones; roughly 89% were seen once. Sequencing was carried out using blood. The source of these receptors is a woman in her 50s in good health.

A few counts support this clone. The chain couples TRBV7-2 to TRBJ2-7, with a tentative D call TRBD2 (6 bases). The CDR3 spans 13 residues. CDR1 SGHTA and CDR2 FQGNSA come from the germline V gene. Trimming pared 1 base from V and 3 bases from J, leaving 7 bases between. The CDR3 loop reads CASSLGRDYEQYV. The CDR3 DNA is TGTGCCAGCAGCTTAGGGCGGGACTACGAGCAGTACGTC.

CDR3 bases: TGTGCCAGTAGTATAGGGCGACTAGCGGGATCCCAAGAGACCCAGTACTTC. Translating it yields CASSIGRLAGSQETQYF. This sequence joins TRBV19 and TRBJ2-5, with 11 bases matching TRBD2. CDR1 is LNHDA and CDR2 is SQIVND in the germline V gene (reference sequence). The CDR3 covers 17 residues. With V trimmed by 1 base and J by 1 base, 5 bases remained unmatched.

This clone was seen a few times. The chain is built from TRBV19 and TRBJ1-1; possibly TRBD1 for D (5 bases). This CDR3 spans 16 amino acids. Trimming took 8 bases from V and 4 from J, leaving 23 bases between them. Germline V gene lookup returns CDR1 LNHDA and CDR2 SQIVND (reference sequence). This chain's CDR3 is CASYAGTPLRSTEAFF. The CDR3 coding sequence is TGTGCCAGTTACGCAGGGACCCCATTAAGGAGCACTGAAGCTTTCTTT.

The DNA of the CDR3 is TGTGCCAGCAGCTTAGGGGACCGCCTGCCCAATGAGCAGTTCTTC. The encoded protein is CASSLGDRLPNEQFF. This chain links TRBV7-2 with TRBJ2-1; D may correspond to TRBD1 or TRBD2 (5 bases each). The CDR3 contains 15 residues. Trimming took 1 base from V and 6 from J, leaving 13 bases between them. The germline CDR1 and CDR2 sequences are SGHTA and FQGNSA.

This clone was seen a few times. This CDR3 reads CASSLGQSVGELFF. CDR3 sequence (DNA): TGTGCCAGCAGCTTGGGACAGTCTGTCGGGGAGCTGTTTTTT. This sequence joins TRBV7-9 and TRBJ2-2, with 7 bases aligning to TRBD1. CDR1 is SEHNR, CDR2 FQNEAQ, per germline (reference sequence). The CDR3 runs 14 residues. The junction had 5 bases not matched to a gene; V was cut back by 3 bases and J by 7 bases.

DNA of the CDR3: TGTGCCAGCAGCTTTACTTGGACTGAAGCTTTCTTT. It encodes CASSFTWTEAFF. The chain employs TRBV5-8 and TRBJ1-1; D not certain. The CDR3 runs to 12 residues. Germline CDR1 reads SGHTS; CDR2 reads YDEGEE. The V end lost 2 bases, the J end lost 5 bases, and 7 bases lay between the germline ends.

This clone came up a few times. The genes are TRBV6-6 and TRBJ1-5; D gene uncertain. This CDR3 is 14 amino acids long. CDR1 is MNHNY, CDR2 SVGAGI, per germline (reference sequence). V gave up 6 bases and J gave up 2 bases, with 11 bases separating them. The CDR3 sequence is CASSSGAGNQPQHF. The CDR3 nucleotides read TGTGCCAGCAGCTCTGGCGCGGGCAATCAGCCCCAGCATTTT.

V usage is TRBV2 and J usage is TRBJ1-6; tentative D call: TRBD1 (6 bases). The germline gives CDR1 SNHLY, CDR2 FYNNEI. Trimming stripped 9 bases from V and 7 bases from J, with 19 bases between. This CDR3 spans 15 amino acids. The DNA of the CDR3 is TGTGCCAGTACGACGGGGGCAGGGAACAATTCACCCCTCCACTTT. Translation gives CASTTGAGNNSPLHF. Variable domain in full (rest from reference TRBV2 and TRBJ1-6): EPEVTQTPSHQVTQMGQEVILRCVPISNHLYFYWYRQILGQKVEFLVSFYNNEISEKSEIFDDQFSVERPDGSNFTLKIRSTKLEDSAMYFCASTTGAGNNSPLHFGNGTRLTVT.